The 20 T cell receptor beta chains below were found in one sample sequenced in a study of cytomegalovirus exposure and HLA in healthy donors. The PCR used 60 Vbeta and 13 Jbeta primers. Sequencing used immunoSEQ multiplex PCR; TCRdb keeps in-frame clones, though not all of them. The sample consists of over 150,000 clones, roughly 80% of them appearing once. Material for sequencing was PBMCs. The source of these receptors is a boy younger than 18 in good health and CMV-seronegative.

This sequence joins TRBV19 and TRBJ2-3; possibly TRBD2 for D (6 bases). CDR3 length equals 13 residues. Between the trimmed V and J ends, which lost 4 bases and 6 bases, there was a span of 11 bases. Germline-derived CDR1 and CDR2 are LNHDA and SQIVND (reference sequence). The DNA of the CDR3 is TGTGCCAGTAGTAGTCGGAGGGGTGATACGCAGTATTTT. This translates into CASSSRRGDTQYF.

This CDR3 is CASSPRGANYGYTF. The CDR3, as DNA: TGTGCCAGCAGCCCCCGGGGAGCTAACTATGGCTACACCTTC. This chain joins TRBV7-2 and TRBJ1-2; D uncertain. The CDR3 has 14 residues. With 5 bases removed from V and 0 bases from J, the gap between germline ends came to 10 bases. CDR1 and CDR2 (germline): SGHTA, FQGNSA.

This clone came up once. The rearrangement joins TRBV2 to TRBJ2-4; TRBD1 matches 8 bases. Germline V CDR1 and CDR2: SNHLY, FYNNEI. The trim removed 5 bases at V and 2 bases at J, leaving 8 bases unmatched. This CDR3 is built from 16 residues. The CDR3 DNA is TGTGCCAGCAGTTCCGGGACAGGTGGGACCAAAAACATTCAGTACTTC. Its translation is CASSSGTGGTKNIQYF. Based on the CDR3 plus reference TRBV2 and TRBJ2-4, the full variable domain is EPEVTQTPSHQVTQMGQEVILRCVPISNHLYFYWYRQILGQKVEFLVSFYNNEISEKSEIFDDQFSVERPDGSNFTLKIRSTKLEDSAMYFCASSSGTGGTKNIQYFGAGTRLSVL.

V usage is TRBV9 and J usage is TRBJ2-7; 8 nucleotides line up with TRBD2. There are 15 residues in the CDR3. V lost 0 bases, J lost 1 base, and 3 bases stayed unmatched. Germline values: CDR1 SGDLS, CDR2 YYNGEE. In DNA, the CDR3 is TGTGCCAGCAGCGTAGGCGGGGGGAGGTCCTACGAGCAGTACTTC. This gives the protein CASSVGGGRSYEQYF.

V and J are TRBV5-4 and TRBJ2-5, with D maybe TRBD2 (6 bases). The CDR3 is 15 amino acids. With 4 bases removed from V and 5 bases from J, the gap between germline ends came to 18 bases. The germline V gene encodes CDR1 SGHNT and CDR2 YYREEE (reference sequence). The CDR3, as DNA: TGTGCCAGCAGCGCCGGGATTGCAGGGAGGGAGACCCAGTACTTC. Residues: CASSAGIAGRETQYF.

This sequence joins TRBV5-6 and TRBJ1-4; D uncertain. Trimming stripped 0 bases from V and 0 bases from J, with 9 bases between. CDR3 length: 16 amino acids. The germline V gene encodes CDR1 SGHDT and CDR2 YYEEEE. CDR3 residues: CASSLAGVTTNEKLFF. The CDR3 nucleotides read TGTGCCAGCAGCTTGGCCGGGGTCACAACTAATGAAAAACTGTTTTTT.

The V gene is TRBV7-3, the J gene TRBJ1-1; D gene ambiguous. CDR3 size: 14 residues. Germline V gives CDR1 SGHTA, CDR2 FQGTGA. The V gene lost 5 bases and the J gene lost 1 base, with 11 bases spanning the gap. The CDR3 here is CASSQSAANTEAFF. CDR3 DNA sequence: TGTGCCAGCAGCCAATCAGCGGCGAACACTGAAGCTTTCTTT.

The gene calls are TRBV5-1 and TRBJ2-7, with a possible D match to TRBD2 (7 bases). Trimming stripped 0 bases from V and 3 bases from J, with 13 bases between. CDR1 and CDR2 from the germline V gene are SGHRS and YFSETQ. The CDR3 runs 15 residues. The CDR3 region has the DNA TGCGCCAGCAGCTTGGTAACGGGGGGCGGCTACGAGCAGTACTTC. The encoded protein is CASSLVTGGGYEQYF.

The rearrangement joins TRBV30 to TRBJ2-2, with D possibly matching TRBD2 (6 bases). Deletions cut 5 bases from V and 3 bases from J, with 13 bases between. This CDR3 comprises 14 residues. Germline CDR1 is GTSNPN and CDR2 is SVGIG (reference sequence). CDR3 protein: CAWGGTADTGELFF. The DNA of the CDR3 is TGTGCCTGGGGGGGGACCGCGGACACCGGGGAGCTGTTTTTT.

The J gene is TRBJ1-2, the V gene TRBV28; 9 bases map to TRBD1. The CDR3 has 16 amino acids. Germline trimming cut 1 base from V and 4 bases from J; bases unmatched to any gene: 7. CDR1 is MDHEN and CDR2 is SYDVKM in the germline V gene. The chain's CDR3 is CASSLLTGGPSYGYTF. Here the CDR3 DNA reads TGTGCCAGCAGTTTATTGACAGGGGGTCCCTCCTATGGCTACACCTTC.

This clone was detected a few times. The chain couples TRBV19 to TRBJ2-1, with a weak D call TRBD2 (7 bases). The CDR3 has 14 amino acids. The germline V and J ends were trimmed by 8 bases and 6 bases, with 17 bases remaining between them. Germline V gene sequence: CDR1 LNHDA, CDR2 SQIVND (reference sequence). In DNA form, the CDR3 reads TGTGCCAGTTCACTCAGAGGGGGGGGCAATGAGCAGTTCTTC. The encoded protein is CASSLRGGGNEQFF.

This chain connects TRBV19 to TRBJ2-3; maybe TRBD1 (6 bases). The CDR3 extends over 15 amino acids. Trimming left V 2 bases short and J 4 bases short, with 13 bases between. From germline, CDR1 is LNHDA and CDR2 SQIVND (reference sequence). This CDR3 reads CASSIRQVGSDTQYF. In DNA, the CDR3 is TGTGCCAGTAGTATAAGACAGGTGGGATCAGATACGCAGTATTTT.

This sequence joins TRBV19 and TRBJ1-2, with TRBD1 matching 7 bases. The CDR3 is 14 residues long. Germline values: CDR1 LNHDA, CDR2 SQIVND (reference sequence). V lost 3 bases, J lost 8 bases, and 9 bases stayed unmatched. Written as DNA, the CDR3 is TGTGCCAGTAGTATCTCGGGACAGAGGCACGGCTACACCTTC. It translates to CASSISGQRHGYTF.

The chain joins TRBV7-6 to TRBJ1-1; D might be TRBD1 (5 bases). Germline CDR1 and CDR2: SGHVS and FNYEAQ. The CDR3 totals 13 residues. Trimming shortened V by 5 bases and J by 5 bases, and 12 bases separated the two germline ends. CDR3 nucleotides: TGTGCCAGCAGCGGGGGGGGACGTACTGAAGCTTTCTTT. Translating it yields CASSGGGRTEAFF.

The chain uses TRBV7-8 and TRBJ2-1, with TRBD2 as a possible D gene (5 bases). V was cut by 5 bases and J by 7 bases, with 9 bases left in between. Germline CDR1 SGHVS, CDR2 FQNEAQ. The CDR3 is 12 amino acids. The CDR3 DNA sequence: TGTGCCAGCAGCCGGACTCTTAATGAGCAGTTCTTC. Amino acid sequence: CASSRTLNEQFF. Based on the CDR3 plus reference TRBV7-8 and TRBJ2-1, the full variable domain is GAGVSQSPRYKVAKRGQDVALRCDPISGHVSLFWYQQALGQGPEFLTYFQNEAQLDKSGLPSDRFFAERPEGSVSTLKIQRTQQEDSAVYLCASSRTLNEQFFGPGTRLTVL.

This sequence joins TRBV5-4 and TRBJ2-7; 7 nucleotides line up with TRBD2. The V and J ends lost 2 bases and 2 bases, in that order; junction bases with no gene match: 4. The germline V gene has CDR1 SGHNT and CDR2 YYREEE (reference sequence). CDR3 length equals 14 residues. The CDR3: CASSLRTSPYEQYF. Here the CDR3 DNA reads TGTGCCAGCAGCTTAAGGACTAGTCCCTACGAGCAGTACTTC.

This CDR3 is CASSRGQTNTGELFF. In nucleotides, the CDR3 is TGTGCCAGCAGCCGCGGACAGACAAACACCGGGGAGCTGTTTTTT. This chain connects TRBV5-8 to TRBJ2-2, with a weak D call TRBD1 (6 bases). The germline V gene has CDR1 SGHTS and CDR2 YDEGEE. CDR3 length: 15 residues. Trimming took off 4 bases at V and 2 bases at J, with 12 bases between the two ends.

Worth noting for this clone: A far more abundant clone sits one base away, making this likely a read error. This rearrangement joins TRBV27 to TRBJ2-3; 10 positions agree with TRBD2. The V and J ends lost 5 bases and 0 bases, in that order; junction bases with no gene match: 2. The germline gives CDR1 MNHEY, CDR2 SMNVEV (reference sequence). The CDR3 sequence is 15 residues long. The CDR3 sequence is CASSETSGSTDTQYF. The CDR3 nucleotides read TGTGCCAGCAGTGAGACTAGCGGGAGCACAGATACGCAGTATTTT.

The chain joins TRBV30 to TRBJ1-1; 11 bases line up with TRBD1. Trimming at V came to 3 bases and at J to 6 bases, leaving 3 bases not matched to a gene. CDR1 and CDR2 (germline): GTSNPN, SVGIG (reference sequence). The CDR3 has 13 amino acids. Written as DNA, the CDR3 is TGTGCCTGGAGCGGACAGGGGGCCCCTGAAGCTTTCTTT. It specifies CAWSGQGAPEAFF. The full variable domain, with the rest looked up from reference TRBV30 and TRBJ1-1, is SQTIHQWPATLVQPVGSPLSLECTVEGTSNPNLYWYRQAAGRGLQLLFYSVGIGQISSEVPQNLSASRPQDRQFILSSKKLLLSDSGFYLCAWSGQGAPEAFFGQGTRLTVV.

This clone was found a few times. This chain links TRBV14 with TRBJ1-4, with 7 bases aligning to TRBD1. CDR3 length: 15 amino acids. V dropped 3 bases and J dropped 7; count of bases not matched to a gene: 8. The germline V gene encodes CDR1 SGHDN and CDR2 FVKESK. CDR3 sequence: CASSQPTGSGEKLFF. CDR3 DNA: TGTGCCAGCAGCCAGCCGACAGGGTCTGGTGAAAAACTGTTTTTT.